This T cell receptor (beta chain) was identified in a study of tumor and adjacent non-tumor tissue in lung cancer (dated by TCRdb to 2016 to 2018). The study in broad terms: Patients with adenocarcinoma (around 13), squamous cell carcinoma (2) and small cell lung cancer (1) were included in the cohort. Ages among the roughly 15 patients ranged from about 30 to 85 years, there were around ten men and 5 women, and disease was at TNM stage I to III. In total, sequencing yielded fewer than 150 million productive TCRbeta reads, which works out to an average of about 4 million reads per sample. The study compared bulk TCRbeta repertoires from lung tumor tissue and matched distant non-tumor lung tissue of around 14 lung cancer patients. For each patient, one tumor sample and one normal lung sample were taken, giving under 35 paired specimens that underwent TCRbeta CDR3 sequencing.

RNA was isolated from bulk unsorted tissue, and RNA quality was assessed with a NanoDrop ND-1000 and an Agilent 2100. Donors were newly diagnosed lung cancer patients admitted for thoracic surgery in China between August and November 2014, without prior chemotherapy. Anyone who had undergone radiotherapy or chemotherapy before, or who had another cancer at the same time, was left out of the study. Surgical tissue pieces of roughly 1-2 cm3 were preserved in RNAlater solution and were kept at -80 degrees C until use. This clonotype was seen once. Its specific antigen is unknown. The junction departs from germline at one end; a sequencing error may be responsible. The germline V gene (reference sequence) specifies SEHNR as CDR1 and FQNEAQ as CDR2. Taken from cysteine to phenylalanine, the CDR3 has 16 residues. CDR3 DNA only is kept here, 48 bases in frame from base 1. Here is what the overall study found, with its caveats: Younger patients had significantly higher TCR diversity, and higher tumor TCR diversity was associated with shorter overall and disease-free survival. Peripheral blood was not sequenced, so blood TCRbeta repertoires were not examined in the lung cancer patients of the study. The cohort had only around 14 patients, and the authors noted that larger samples and more detailed clinical data are needed. In normal lung, the top 100 clones accounted for a significantly larger cumulative share of the repertoire than in tumor tissue. Significantly higher TCR diversity (inverse Simpson) was observed in tumor tissue than in normal lung tissue (roughly 390 vs 170, P = 0.0075, Mann-Whitney U test). Neither the sequencing platform nor unique molecular identifiers are named or mentioned anywhere in the methods.

Library preparation used multiplex PCR. The sample was run on an Illumina HiSeq 2500. Following protocols modified from ARM-PCR, the researchers constructed TCRbeta libraries through three rounds of nested PCR with primers (Table S4). Before sequencing, PCR products of 200-500 bp were excised from the gel and purified with the QIAquick gel extraction kit. Processing in the source paper ran as follows. Reads were cleaned using Trimmomatic, were merged into complete CDR3 sequences using FLASH, and were assigned to V(D)J germline segments using MiTCR. Clonal diversity was computed as the inverse Simpson's index with VDJtools. Productive reads were defined as in-frame sequences without a premature stop codon. Through fastp at Q25 and MiXCR, TCRdb rebuilt clones from the public reads, retaining in-frame beta chains. Rows with a matching CDR3 protein are joined into one entry that keeps the most common DNA and genes. TCRdb's processing, not the study's, gives the V and J calls here. Here the sample has 65,000 to 95,000 distinct CDR3 sequences; around 70% occur a single time. The top ten clones comprise 10% to 15% of the sample.

The sequencing input was lung tumor tissue. The origin of this receptor is a woman aged 70-85 years with non-small cell lung cancer. The receptor chain draws on TRBV7-9 and TRBJ2-3; the D gene is possibly TRBD1 or TRBD2, each agreeing over 5 bases. The nucleotide sequence is given as TGTGCCAGCAGCCACGTGACAGACCCTAGCACAGATACGCTGTATTTT. This codes for CASSHVTDPSTDTLYF.